This passage covers 23 T cell receptor beta chains from one sample sequenced in a study of shared clonotypes between healthy human individuals. The table came from immunoSEQ multiplex PCR; TCRdb's copy has only in-frame clones and leaves some out. The sample lists about 2.1 million clones, 93% occurring once. Naive CD8 cells lacked CD45RO, underwent positive selection for CCR7 and left out terminally differentiated effector memory CD45RA+ cells. What was sequenced was naive CD8+ T cells from PBMCs. The receptors come from a man between 18 and 35 years old in good health. Some clones in this sample may be carry-over from other donors' samples.

V and J are TRBV11-2 and TRBJ1-5, with unresolved D. Germline V gene data show CDR1 as SGHAT and CDR2 as FQNNGV. V was clipped by 2 bases and J by 0 bases, with 5 bases between them. The CDR3 spans 14 residues. The CDR3 DNA reads as TGTGCCAGCAGCTTATTCCATAGCAATCAGCCCCAGCATTTT. Translated, it gives CASSLFHSNQPQHF.

The J gene is TRBJ1-1, the V gene TRBV4-2; no clear D gene. Germline CDR1 LGHNA, CDR2 YNFKEQ. The CDR3 runs 14 residues. V lost 3 bases and J lost 0, with 8 bases in between. CDR3 DNA: TGTGCCAGCAGCCAGCCAGACCTGAACACTGAAGCTTTCTTT. Translated: CASSQPDLNTEAFF.

The chain recombines TRBV7-9 with TRBJ2-7; 7 positions match TRBD1. The V gene end was trimmed by 5 bases and the J gene end by 3 bases; junction bases not matched to a gene: 13. This CDR3 has 16 residues. Germline loops: CDR1 SEHNR, CDR2 FQNEAQ (reference sequence). The CDR3 spells CASSGSGTAQVYEQYF. The CDR3 nucleotides read TGTGCCAGCAGCGGGTCCGGGACAGCACAAGTCTACGAGCAGTACTTC.

As to this clone: The same CDR3 can be traced to other DNA sequences in this sample. The rearrangement links TRBV6-5 to TRBJ1-1; 8 positions agree with TRBD1. The junction had 8 bases not matched to a gene; V was cut back by 6 bases and J by 5 bases. Germline CDR1 reads MNHEY; CDR2 reads SVGAGI. The CDR3 extends over 14 amino acids. In DNA form, the CDR3 reads TGTGCCAGCAGCCGAGACAGGGGAAGAACTGAAGCTTTCTTT. This translates into CASSRDRGRTEAFF.

This sequence joins TRBV28 and TRBJ2-3; D uncertain. V shed 3 bases and J shed 0 bases, with 13 bases lying between them. The CDR3 has 16 amino acids. Germline loops: CDR1 MDHEN, CDR2 SYDVKM. This chain's CDR3 is CASSFPSVTSTDTQYF. CDR3 nucleotides: TGTGCCAGCAGTTTCCCCTCAGTAACTAGCACAGATACGCAGTATTTT.

The CDR3 DNA reads TGTGCCAGCAGTGGACCCGGGACAGGGAACACTGAAGCTTTCTTT. Its protein is CASSGPGTGNTEAFF. V is TRBV6-5 and J is TRBJ1-1; 8 nucleotides agree with TRBD1. The length of the CDR3 is 15 residues. Per the germline V gene, CDR1 is MNHEY and CDR2 is SVGAGI. V was clipped by 5 bases and J by 1 base; unmatched bases: 6.

The chain employs TRBV28 and TRBJ1-2, with D uncertain. Germline V gene lookup returns CDR1 MDHEN and CDR2 SYDVKM. V lost 2 bases and J 8 bases, leaving 12 bases between the germline ends. The CDR3 loop spans 13 amino acids. The CDR3 nucleotides read TGTGCCAGCAGTTTAGATCGACAAACGGGCTACACCTTC. It specifies CASSLDRQTGYTF.

J is TRBJ2-1 and V is TRBV27, with D tentatively TRBD1 or TRBD2 (5 bases each). In germline, CDR1 is MNHEY, CDR2 SMNVEV (reference sequence). V lost 0 bases and J 6 bases, leaving 12 bases between the germline ends. This CDR3 has 15 amino acids. CDR3 protein: CASSLSGEVPNEQFF. CDR3 sequence (DNA): TGTGCCAGCAGTTTATCGGGGGAAGTTCCCAATGAGCAGTTCTTC.

The chain has TRBV10-3 and TRBJ2-1, with D uncertain. V was cut by 10 bases and J by 4 bases, with 17 bases left in between. From germline, CDR1 is ENHRY and CDR2 SYGVKD. The CDR3 is 14 residues long. CDR3 in amino acids: CANKDRTKYNEQFF. CDR3 DNA: TGTGCCAACAAGGACCGAACCAAATACAATGAGCAGTTCTTC.

This chain connects TRBV28 to TRBJ2-7, with no clear D. The CDR3 spans 15 residues. V was trimmed by 8 bases and J by 2 bases, leaving 19 bases between them. Germline V CDR1 and CDR2: MDHEN, SYDVKM. The CDR3, as DNA: TGTGCCAGCGGAACAAACGCTCAGATACCCTACGAGCAGTACTTC. As protein: CASGTNAQIPYEQYF.

The chain couples TRBV30 to TRBJ2-7, with D hard to call. The ends were cut back, 2 bases at V and 6 bases at J, with 14 bases in the middle. The CDR3 sequence is 13 residues long. Germline V lookup: CDR1 GTSNPN, CDR2 SVGIG (reference sequence). The CDR3 loop reads CAWSPGNLREQYF. The CDR3 DNA reads TGTGCCTGGAGTCCGGGTAATTTACGCGAGCAGTACTTC.

The genes are TRBV28 and TRBJ1-5, with a tentative D call TRBD1 (5 bases). The germline CDR1 and CDR2 sequences are MDHEN and SYDVKM. V gave up 7 bases and J gave up 9 bases, with 19 bases separating them. The CDR3 loop spans 14 amino acids. DNA for the CDR3: TGTGCCAGCACCATAGCCGGGGGGAGGGGGCCCCAGCATTTT. It is translated as CASTIAGGRGPQHF.

A note on this clone: Other nucleotide sequences in the sample specify the same CDR3. This chain links TRBV10-3 with TRBJ1-1; perhaps TRBD1 as D (6 bases). Per germline, CDR1 ENHRY and CDR2 SYGVKD. The CDR3 length is 13 residues. With 10 bases removed from V and 0 bases from J, the gap between germline ends came to 12 bases. CDR3 DNA: TGTGCCACCGAGGGGGGGGTGAACACTGAAGCTTTCTTT. Translated, it gives CATEGGVNTEAFF.

The sample holds a few counts of this clone. J is TRBJ1-1 and V is TRBV7-9; D ambiguous. The CDR3 sequence is 14 residues long. Germline CDR1 and CDR2: SEHNR and FQNEAQ (reference sequence). The V end was cut by 5 bases, the J end by 0 bases, with 10 bases between. The chain's CDR3 is CASSHKDLNTEAFF. The CDR3 DNA reads as TGTGCCAGCAGCCACAAGGACCTGAACACTGAAGCTTTCTTT. The entire variable domain, with the rest obtained from reference TRBV7-9 and TRBJ1-1, is as follows: DTGVSQNPRHKITKRGQNVTFRCDPISEHNRLYWYRQTLGQGPEFLTYFQNEAQLEKSRLLSDRFSAERPKGSFSTLEIQRTEQGDSAMYLCASSHKDLNTEAFFGQGTRLTVV.

The V and J genes are TRBV4-1 and TRBJ2-3; 9 bases fit TRBD1. Unmatched junction bases numbered 5, after V lost 2 bases and J lost 5 bases. Germline CDR1 and CDR2: MGHRA and YSYEKL. There are 15 residues in the CDR3. CDR3 in amino acids: CASSQRTGVIDTQYF. The DNA for the CDR3 is TGCGCCAGCAGCCAAAGGACAGGGGTTATAGATACGCAGTATTTT.

The chain is built from TRBV25-1 and TRBJ2-7, with D perhaps assigned TRBD1 or TRBD2 (5 bases each). V was cut by 1 base and J by 4 bases, with 14 bases left in between. CDR1 is MGHDK and CDR2 is SYGVNS in the germline V gene. The length of the CDR3 is 15 residues. CDR3 nucleotides: TGTGCCAGCAGTGAATGGGGGAGTTTCAAATACGAGCAGTACTTC. It encodes CASSEWGSFKYEQYF.

The genes are TRBV29-1 and TRBJ2-5; D could derive from TRBD1 or TRBD2 (6 bases each). The CDR3 totals 11 residues. Trimming shortened V by 4 bases and J by 7 bases, and 10 bases separated the two germline ends. The germline gives CDR1 SQVTM, CDR2 ANQGSEA. CDR3 residues: CSVVGGGTQYF. The CDR3 region has the DNA TGCAGCGTTGTGGGGGGCGGGACCCAGTACTTC.

J is TRBJ2-3 and V is TRBV5-4; D is unresolved. V gave up 4 bases and J gave up 2 bases, with 11 bases separating them. This CDR3 has 14 residues. The V gene's germline CDR1 is SGHNT and CDR2 YYREEE (reference sequence). Written as DNA, the CDR3 is TGTGCCAGCAGCCATCGTTCCCTCACAGATACGCAGTATTTT. Translation: CASSHRSLTDTQYF.

As concerns this clone: Other DNA sequences of this sample code for an identical CDR3. The J gene is TRBJ2-7, the V gene TRBV10-3, with 10 bases matching TRBD1. This CDR3 comprises 12 residues. The junction had 3 bases not matched to a gene; V was cut back by 10 bases and J by 3 bases. The germline gives CDR1 ENHRY, CDR2 SYGVKD. CDR3 residues: CATGTGDYEQYF. CDR3 DNA: TGTGCCACCGGGACAGGGGACTACGAGCAGTACTTC.

This chain links TRBV5-4 with TRBJ1-3, with no clear D. From germline, CDR1 is SGHNT and CDR2 YYREEE (reference sequence). This CDR3 has 18 residues. Between the trimmed V and J ends, which lost 4 bases and 0 bases, there was a span of 20 bases. CDR3 sequence: CASSPGRVREPSGNTIYF. The CDR3 DNA sequence: TGTGCCAGCAGCCCCGGGAGAGTCCGGGAGCCCTCTGGAAACACCATATATTTT.

On this clone itself: In the same sample, other DNA sequences code for this CDR3. This chain uses TRBV5-1 with TRBJ2-7, with D possibly TRBD2 on 5 matching bases. Trimming removed 0 bases from V and 3 bases from J, with 7 bases in between. Germline V gene sequence: CDR1 SGHRS, CDR2 YFSETQ. This CDR3 region has 13 residues. The CDR3 bases are TGCGCCAGCAGCTTGGCCGGGGTCTACGAGCAGTACTTC. This gives the protein CASSLAGVYEQYF.

This chain connects TRBV5-4 to TRBJ2-1, with 7 bases fitting TRBD2. Looked up from germline, CDR1 is SGHNT and CDR2 is YYREEE (reference sequence). The CDR3 spans 16 residues. V was clipped by 0 bases and J by 6 bases; unmatched bases: 9. In DNA, the CDR3 is TGTGCCAGCAGCTTGGGGGCTAGCGGCAGGAGCAATGAGCAGTTCTTC. It specifies CASSLGASGRSNEQFF.

The V and J genes are TRBV7-3 and TRBJ2-5; 8 nucleotides match TRBD1. Looked up from germline, CDR1 is SGHTA and CDR2 is FQGTGA. CDR3 length equals 15 residues. V gave up 5 bases and J gave up 4 bases; unmatched junction bases: 9. CDR3 residues: CASSPSLGQGETQYF. CDR3 nucleotides: TGTGCCAGCAGCCCCTCCCTTGGACAGGGAGAGACCCAGTACTTC.